Listed below are T cell receptor beta chains from one sample, sequenced in a study of control samples from healthy donors and cancer patients. The method was immunoSEQ multiplex PCR; TCRdb's version includes in-frame clones alone and lacks a portion of them. The data contain 90,000 to 150,000 clones, around 88% of them singletons. Sequencing was carried out using blood. These TCRs come from a man aged 40-49 years in good health. Both conserved end residues are part of each CDR3. A D gene is named only where the DNA matches it firmly. Part of the rows lack a size; the others show once, few, many or a class for expanded clones.

clone size,J gene,V gene,D gene,CDR3 DNA,CDR3 protein
NA,TRBJ1-1,TRBV4-1,NA,TGCGCCAGCAGCCAAGGGCAAAACACTGAAGCTTTCTTT,CASSQGQNTEAFF
NA,TRBJ2-7,TRBV11-3,NA,TGTGCCAGCAGCTTAAGCGGCAGAACCTACGAGCAGTACTTC,CASSLSGRTYEQYF
few,TRBJ2-2,TRBV10-2,TRBD1,TGCGCCAGCAGTGAAGGACAGGGGTACACCGGGGAGCTGTTTTTT,CASSEGQGYTGELFF
NA,TRBJ2-7,TRBV6-6,NA,TGTGCCAGCACTCAATCGGGTCGTGGCGAGCAGTACTTC,CASTQSGRGEQYF
few,TRBJ1-2,TRBV4-2,NA,TGTGCCAGCAGCCAAGATGGTGATCGGGCATTCTACACCTTC,CASSQDGDRAFYTF
NA,TRBJ1-1,TRBV24-1,NA,TGTGCCACCGTTGGCGCGATGAACACTGAAGCTTTCTTT,CATVGAMNTEAFF
NA,TRBJ2-3,TRBV5-1,TRBD2,TGCGCCAGCAGCTTGACCGGGACTATGTCTAGCACAGATACGCAGTATTTT,CASSLTGTMSSTDTQYF
NA,TRBJ1-3,TRBV4-1,NA,TGCGCCAGCAGCCAGTCATCGGGGAAATTCTCTGGAAACACCATATATTTT,CASSQSSGKFSGNTIYF
NA,TRBJ1-2,TRBV20-1,NA,TGCAGTGCTTCTAGAGCGGGTGGCTACACCTTC,CSASRAGGYTF
NA,TRBJ1-2,TRBV6-4,NA,TGTGCCAGCAGTGATTCGGGGACTCCCCCATATGGCTACACCTTC,CASSDSGTPPYGYTF
NA,TRBJ2-1,TRBV7-8,NA,TGTGCCAGCAGCGGGACGCCGGGTCGGTTCTTC,CASSGTPGRFF
NA,TRBJ1-1,TRBV7-9,TRBD1,TGTGCCAGCAGCTTACGGAGCAGGGGGCTTATGAACACTGAAGCTTTCTTT,CASSLRSRGLMNTEAFF
NA,TRBJ2-5,TRBV7-9,TRBD1,TGTGCCAGCAGCTCGGACAGGGGCCCGAGTAGATGGACCCAGTACTTC,CASSSDRGPSRWTQYF
NA,TRBJ2-2,TRBV5-1,TRBD2,TGCGCCAGCAGCCCGGACGCGGGGGTGGTCACCGGGGAGCTGTTTTTT,CASSPDAGVVTGELFF
NA,TRBJ1-3,TRBV14,NA,TGTGCCAGCAGCCAAGTTGGGGGGGGTTACCCCTCTGGAAACACCATATATTTT,CASSQVGGGYPSGNTIYF
few,TRBJ1-1,TRBV5-1,NA,TGCGCCAGCAGCTTCGGTCCAGGGAGCACTGAAGCTTTCTTT,CASSFGPGSTEAFF
NA,TRBJ1-2,TRBV7-9,NA,TGTGCCAGCAGGGCGAACAGTAACTATGGCTACACCTTC,CASRANSNYGYTF
NA,TRBJ2-1,TRBV5-5,NA,TGTGCCAGCATGGCCAGGGCCTTGGATGAGCAGTTCTTC,CASMARALDEQFF
NA,TRBJ1-2,TRBV24-1,NA,NA,CATSTSVFYGYTF
NA,TRBJ1-2,TRBV4-3,NA,TGCGCCAGCAGCCAAGATCAAGGCCCCGGCTGGGGCTACACCTTC,CASSQDQGPGWGYTF
once,TRBJ2-5,TRBV24-1,TRBD1,TGTGCCACCAGTGACCCTGGGACAGGTCAAGAGACCCAGTACTTC,CATSDPGTGQETQYF
NA,TRBJ2-3,TRBV7-9,TRBD1,TGTGCCAGCAGCCGTGGACAGGGGGCAATTACAGATACGCAGTATTTT,CASSRGQGAITDTQYF
NA,TRBJ2-7,TRBV6-5,NA,TGTGCCAGCAGTGACTCAGGTAGTCCCTCCTACGAGCAGTACTTC,CASSDSGSPSYEQYF
NA,TRBJ1-2,TRBV6-5,NA,TGTGCCAGCAGTTGGGATAACTATGGCTACACCTTC,CASSWDNYGYTF
NA,TRBJ2-2,TRBV24-1,NA,TGTGCCACCAGTGATGCCCGCGGGGCGCCGGACACCGGGGAGCTGTTTTTT,CATSDARGAPDTGELFF
NA,TRBJ2-4,TRBV7-9,NA,TGTGCCAGCAGCCAGAGTACCGGGGCGGAAAACATTCAGTACTTC,CASSQSTGAENIQYF
NA,TRBJ1-6,TRBV18,TRBD1,TGTGCCAGCTCAGGACAGGGGAATTCACCCCTCCACTTT,CASSGQGNSPLHF
NA,TRBJ1-2,TRBV6-5,TRBD1,TGTGCCAGCAGGGTTACAGGGGGCAATGGCTACACCTTC,CASRVTGGNGYTF
NA,TRBJ2-3,TRBV7-2,NA,TGTGCCAGCAGCTTTTCCACAGATACGCAGTATTTT,CASSFSTDTQYF
NA,TRBJ1-6,TRBV7-8,NA,TGTGCCAGCAGCTTACCCGGGTTTGTGAATTCACCCCTCCACTTT,CASSLPGFVNSPLHF
NA,TRBJ2-2,TRBV7-9,NA,TGTGCCAGCAGCTTAGTTCCAACCGGGGAGCTGTTTTTT,CASSLVPTGELFF
NA,TRBJ2-7,TRBV6-5,NA,TGTGCCCATCATTCGTCGCAGGGAAGGTCCTACGAGCAGTACTTC,CAHHSSQGRSYEQYF
NA,TRBJ1-2,TRBV9,NA,TGTGCCAGCAGCCCTGGTGGGGCAGGGATTGGATATGGCTACACCTTC,CASSPGGAGIGYGYTF
NA,TRBJ2-2,TRBV24-1,NA,TGTGCCACCAGTGCAGCGTTGACCGGGGAGCTGTTTTTT,CATSAALTGELFF
NA,TRBJ1-5,TRBV6-1,NA,TGTGCCAGCAGTGAAAGTAAGGATCAGCCCCAGCATTTT,CASSESKDQPQHF
NA,TRBJ2-7,TRBV10-3,NA,TGTGCCATCGGCGGAAGGCACTCCTACGAGCAGTACTTC,CAIGGRHSYEQYF
NA,TRBJ1-2,TRBV12-3/TRBV12-4,NA,TGTGCCAGCAGTGCTGCGGGGGCAGGAGGCTACACCTTC,CASSAAGAGGYTF
NA,TRBJ1-6,TRBV27,NA,TGTGCCAGCAGTTTATACCCCGGACAGACAAGCTCCTATAATTCACCCCTCCACTTT,CASSLYPGQTSSYNSPLHF
NA,TRBJ2-7,TRBV12-3/TRBV12-4,NA,TGTGCCAGCAGTTTAGGATGGGCCTACGAGCAGTACTTC,CASSLGWAYEQYF
NA,TRBJ1-2,TRBV12-3/TRBV12-4,NA,TGTGCCAGCAGTTTAGACAGAGTATTTGGCTACACCTTC,CASSLDRVFGYTF
NA,TRBJ1-5,TRBV10-3,NA,TGTGCCATCAGTGAGTCTAAGGCAGGGGAGGGACGCAATCAGCCCCAGCATTTT,CAISESKAGEGRNQPQHF
NA,TRBJ2-7,TRBV5-4,TRBD1,TGTGCCAGCAGCCAGGGGGCGGGGGAGCAGTACTTC,CASSQGAGEQYF
NA,TRBJ1-3,TRBV9,NA,TGTGCCAGCAGCGTAGGGTCCAGCTCTGGAAACACCATATATTTT,CASSVGSSSGNTIYF
NA,TRBJ2-7,TRBV30,NA,TGTGCCTGGAGTGAAAGGTACGAGCAGTACTTC,CAWSERYEQYF
NA,TRBJ1-4,TRBV14,NA,TGTGCCAGCAGCCATGTCGGGGGAGGGAAAGAAAAACTGTTTTTT,CASSHVGGGKEKLFF